The 4 T cell receptor beta chains in this list originate from one sample, sequenced in a study of beta chain features in type 1 diabetes. Which antigens these TCRs recognize remains unknown. The investigators reverse transcribed all of the isolated RNA, so they sequenced expressed TCRB transcripts. Using immunoSEQ multiplex PCR, the repertoire was profiled, and TCRdb retains in-frame clones only, with some absent. The sample contains 150,000 to 200,000 clones, 63% of which appear only once. Broader study findings: Patients with Type 1 diabetes showed moderately but significantly shorter TCRB CDR3s in all four CD4+ subsets.

Material for sequencing was naive CD4+ T cells from blood. The receptors were sampled from a man aged 25-45 years with type 1 diabetes.

There are a few counts of this clone. J is TRBJ1-2 and V is TRBV10-3; no clear D. V lost 3 bases to trimming and J lost 7 bases, with 6 bases between them. The CDR3 length is 11 residues. The germline V gene has CDR1 ENHRY and CDR2 SYGVKD. The CDR3 DNA sequence: TGTGCCATCAGTGAAGGGTCTGGCTACACCTTC. The encoded protein is CAISEGSGYTF.

The chain uses TRBV28 and TRBJ2-7, with D perhaps matching TRBD2 (6 bases). V dropped 8 bases and J dropped 3 bases, with 17 bases sitting between them. This CDR3 is built from 14 residues. Germline V gene sequence: CDR1 MDHEN, CDR2 SYDVKM. The CDR3 nucleotides are TGTGCCAGCGGGGGACGCGGGGCCTTCTACGAGCAGTACTTC. It yields the protein CASGGRGAFYEQYF.

This clone was observed a few times. The rearrangement joins TRBV28 to TRBJ2-1; 7 nucleotides match TRBD2. The trim removed 5 bases at V and 4 bases at J, leaving 2 bases unmatched. CDR1 is MDHEN and CDR2 is SYDVKM in the germline V gene. The CDR3 spans 13 residues. In DNA form, the CDR3 reads TGTGCCAGCAGTGGGACTATATACAATGAGCAGTTCTTC. It encodes CASSGTIYNEQFF.

This rearrangement joins TRBV13 to TRBJ1-4; D not resolved. The CDR3 covers 16 residues. Trimming removed 0 bases at V and 0 bases at J, with 8 bases between. The germline CDR1 and CDR2 sequences are PRHDT and FYEKMQ (reference sequence). This CDR3 is CASSLGAPATNEKLFF. The CDR3 nucleotides are TGTGCCAGCAGCTTAGGGGCACCTGCAACTAATGAAAAACTGTTTTTT.